This TCR beta chain was profiled in a study of read filtering for tumor transcriptome and immune sequencing. On the study more broadly: Whole-transcriptome libraries were prepared after DNase treatment.

Whole-study findings and limits: IR-seq and RNA-seq agreed better without single-read clonotypes. Sorted CD138-negative bone marrow cells were not purified T cells. RNA-seq captured clonotypes less deeply and reliably than IR-seq.

Details on this clonotype: Its antigen is currently unknown.

This CDR3 region has 13 residues. V was pared by 8 bases and J by 1 base, with 3 bases of the junction left unmatched. Germline V gene lookup returns CDR1 SGHRS and CDR2 YFSETQ. Molecular barcoded adaptors covering alpha/delta and beta/gamma chains were used on about 390 ng RNA. TCRdb reprocessed the reads with MiXCR, giving one entry per CDR3 protein. The sample comprises roughly 90,000 distinct CDR3 sequences, around a fifth of which are singletons, and around 10% rests with the top ten. Sequencing was done on a sample of a population of CD138-negative cells sorted from bone marrow. The chain combines TRBV5-1 with TRBJ1-3, with TRBD1 matching 7 bases. The receptor was derived from a donor at least 40 years old with multiple myeloma. CDR3 DNA sequence: TGCGCCAGTTCGACAGGGTCTGGAAACACCATATATTTT. Translation gives CASSTGSGNTIYF.